These 15 T cell receptor beta chains came from one sample sequenced in a study of cytomegalovirus exposure and HLA in healthy donors. PCR involved 60 Vbeta and 13 Jbeta primers. Sequencing was performed with immunoSEQ multiplex PCR; in TCRdb, only in-frame clones are kept and a portion is missing. This sample has around 58,000 clones, with roughly 80% found just once. Sequences were obtained from PBMCs. These receptors all stem from a male donor in good health and CMV-seropositive.

This clone has just a few counts. DNA for the CDR3: TGTGCCAGCAGCTTGGATCCCGTCGGGGAGCTGTTTTTT. Residues: CASSLDPVGELFF. This chain links TRBV5-4 with TRBJ2-2; D call uncertain. V dropped 0 bases and J dropped 7 bases, with 7 bases sitting between them. Germline V gives CDR1 SGHNT, CDR2 YYREEE (reference sequence). There are 13 residues in the CDR3.

This chain uses TRBV7-3 with TRBJ1-1; a possible D gene is TRBD1 (6 bases). Germline loops: CDR1 SGHTA, CDR2 FQGTGA. The CDR3 totals 14 residues. Trimming took off 1 base at V and 8 bases at J, with 14 bases between the two ends. CDR3 loop: CASSLRGGGAEAFF. As DNA, the CDR3 is TGTGCCAGCAGCTTAAGAGGAGGGGGGGCAGAAGCTTTCTTT.

This clone was picked up one time. The CDR3 sequence is CASSSNSYNEQFF. CDR3 nucleotides: TGTGCCAGCAGTTCAAACTCCTACAATGAGCAGTTCTTC. The chain combines TRBV6-1 with TRBJ2-1; D gene uncertain. CDR3 length equals 13 residues. With 5 bases removed from V and 0 bases from J, the gap between germline ends came to 5 bases. CDR1 is MNHNS and CDR2 is SASEGT in the germline V gene.

This clone was seen only a few times. This rearrangement joins TRBV6-5 to TRBJ2-1, with TRBD2 identical over 8 bases. This CDR3 contains 15 residues. The V gene end was trimmed by 0 bases and the J gene end by 5 bases; junction bases not matched to a gene: 3. Germline lookup yields CDR1 MNHEY and CDR2 SVGAGI. CDR3 amino acids: CASSYSERGHNEQFF. The CDR3 DNA is TGTGCCAGCAGTTACTCCGAGCGGGGGCACAATGAGCAGTTCTTC.

CDR3 in DNA: TGTGCCAGTACCACGACAGCGACCTATGGCTACACCTTC. Translation gives CASTTTATYGYTF. This chain joins TRBV19 and TRBJ1-2, with a weak D call TRBD1 (5 bases). The ends were cut back, 7 bases at V and 4 bases at J, with 13 bases in the middle. The CDR3 has 13 residues. Germline CDR1 is LNHDA and CDR2 is SQIVND (reference sequence).

The chain joins TRBV29-1 to TRBJ1-5; a possible D gene is TRBD1 (5 bases). This CDR3 is 13 amino acids long. V was shortened by 6 bases and J by 7 bases, with 16 bases between the two germline ends. The germline V gene encodes CDR1 SQVTM and CDR2 ANQGSEA. The CDR3, as DNA: TGCAGCGTGGCAGACCCAAAGGGGCAGCCCCAGCATTTT. This sequence encodes CSVADPKGQPQHF.

This clone came up once. This chain links TRBV5-5 with TRBJ1-2, with 8 bases identical to TRBD1. Trimming at V came to 5 bases and at J to 3 bases, leaving 9 bases not matched to a gene. The CDR3 extends over 15 amino acids. The germline V gene encodes CDR1 SGHKS and CDR2 YYEKEE (reference sequence). CDR3 loop: CASSPPGGADYGYTF. CDR3 in DNA: TGTGCCAGCAGTCCCCCAGGGGGCGCGGACTATGGCTACACCTTC.

The chain employs TRBV19 and TRBJ2-5; 8 bases are shared with TRBD1. V lost 1 base, J lost 4 bases, and 8 bases stayed unmatched. CDR3 length equals 16 residues. Germline V CDR1 and CDR2: LNHDA, SQIVND (reference sequence). The CDR3 region is CASSIVPGGSGETQYF. CDR3 DNA sequence: TGTGCCAGTAGTATAGTTCCAGGGGGCTCGGGAGAGACCCAGTACTTC.

V gene TRBV5-1 combines with J gene TRBJ2-7, with D possibly matching TRBD1 (5 bases). The CDR3 sequence is 15 residues long. Trimming took 1 base from V and 3 from J, leaving 14 bases between them. Germline V lookup: CDR1 SGHRS, CDR2 YFSETQ. CDR3 nucleotide sequence: TGCGCCAGCAGCTTGCCAGGGCCCCCCTACTACGAGCAGTACTTC. This codes for CASSLPGPPYYEQYF.

The chain couples TRBV6-1 to TRBJ2-7; the match to TRBD2 covers 9 bases. This CDR3 spans 14 amino acids. The germline V gene encodes CDR1 MNHNS and CDR2 SASEGT. J was trimmed by 10 bases and V by 4 bases; bases with no gene match: 11. The CDR3 bases are TGTGCCAGCAGTGTTGAGGGGCGGGGGGGGCACCAGTACTTC. Its translation is CASSVEGRGGHQYF.

This clone was seen more than once but under ten times. V is TRBV6-1 and J is TRBJ2-1; D not resolved. The length of the CDR3 is 12 residues. CDR1 MNHNS and CDR2 SASEGT come from the germline V gene. The ends were cut back, 10 bases at V and 6 bases at J, with 13 bases in the middle. CDR3 DNA sequence: TGTGCCAATGGGCCGCGTGGCAATGAGCAGTTCTTC. It encodes CANGPRGNEQFF.

The chain has TRBV4-1 and TRBJ2-3; D remains unclear. V dropped 4 bases and J dropped 9 bases, with 14 bases sitting between them. Germline loops: CDR1 MGHRA, CDR2 YSYEKL. The CDR3 has 13 amino acids. The CDR3 DNA sequence: TGCGCCAGCAGCCGAGTCCGCGAGGAAACGCAGTATTTT. Its protein is CASSRVREETQYF.

This clone was seen a few times. This sequence joins TRBV5-6 and TRBJ1-4, with no clear D. The V gene lost 4 bases and the J gene lost 4 bases, with 11 bases spanning the gap. From germline, CDR1 is SGHDT and CDR2 YYEEEE. CDR3 size: 14 residues. The CDR3: CASSVRRYNEKLFF. For the CDR3, the DNA is TGTGCCAGCAGCGTCCGGCGGTATAATGAAAAACTGTTTTTT.

The chain couples TRBV2 to TRBJ2-7; no reliable D call. Germline assignment: CDR1 SNHLY and CDR2 FYNNEI. Trimming stripped 7 bases from V and 0 bases from J, with 16 bases between. This CDR3 has 15 residues. The CDR3 DNA sequence: TGTGCCAGCACTCTATCGTCCTATAGCTCCTACGAGCAGTACTTC. As protein: CASTLSSYSSYEQYF.

J is TRBJ2-5 and V is TRBV30, with 8 bases identical to TRBD2. CDR3 length equals 13 residues. V was pared by 5 bases and J by 6 bases, with 8 bases of the junction left unmatched. CDR1 and CDR2 from the germline V gene are GTSNPN and SVGIG (reference sequence). CDR3 residues: CAWAGAGEKTQYF. CDR3 bases: TGTGCCTGGGCTGGAGCGGGGGAAAAGACCCAGTACTTC.